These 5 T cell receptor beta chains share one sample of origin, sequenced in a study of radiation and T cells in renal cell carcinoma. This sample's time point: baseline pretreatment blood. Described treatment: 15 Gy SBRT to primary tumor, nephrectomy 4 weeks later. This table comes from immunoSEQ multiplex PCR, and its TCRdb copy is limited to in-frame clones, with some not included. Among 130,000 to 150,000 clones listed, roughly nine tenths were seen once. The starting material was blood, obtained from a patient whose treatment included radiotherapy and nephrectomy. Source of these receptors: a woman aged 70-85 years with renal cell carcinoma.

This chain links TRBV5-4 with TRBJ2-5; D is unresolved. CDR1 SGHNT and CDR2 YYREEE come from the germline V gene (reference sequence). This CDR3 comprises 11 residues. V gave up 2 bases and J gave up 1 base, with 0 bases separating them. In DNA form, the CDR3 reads TGTGCCAGCAGCTTCCAAGAGACCCAGTACTTC. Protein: CASSFQETQYF.

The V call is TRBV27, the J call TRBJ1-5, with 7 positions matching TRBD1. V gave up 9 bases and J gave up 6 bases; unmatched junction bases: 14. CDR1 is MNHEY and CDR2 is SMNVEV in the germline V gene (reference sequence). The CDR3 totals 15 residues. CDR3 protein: CASLTTGAPGQPQHF. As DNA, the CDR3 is TGTGCCAGTCTGACCACAGGGGCCCCGGGTCAGCCCCAGCATTTT.

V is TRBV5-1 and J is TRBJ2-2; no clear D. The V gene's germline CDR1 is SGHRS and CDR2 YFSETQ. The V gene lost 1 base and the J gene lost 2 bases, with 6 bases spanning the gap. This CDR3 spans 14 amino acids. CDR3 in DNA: TGCGCCAGCAGCTTGAACAGCAACACCGGGGAGCTGTTTTTT. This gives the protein CASSLNSNTGELFF.

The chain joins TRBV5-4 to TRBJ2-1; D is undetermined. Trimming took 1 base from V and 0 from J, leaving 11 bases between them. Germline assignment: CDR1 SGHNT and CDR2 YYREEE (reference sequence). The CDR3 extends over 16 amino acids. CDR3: CASSLLDQSSYNEQFF. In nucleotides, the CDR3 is TGTGCCAGCAGCTTGCTGGACCAAAGCTCCTACAATGAGCAGTTCTTC.

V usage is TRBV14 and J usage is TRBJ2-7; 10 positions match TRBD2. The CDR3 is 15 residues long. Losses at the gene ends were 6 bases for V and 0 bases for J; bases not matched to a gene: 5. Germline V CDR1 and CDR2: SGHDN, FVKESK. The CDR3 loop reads CASSLSGGPSYEQYF. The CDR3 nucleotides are TGTGCCAGCAGTCTTAGCGGGGGGCCCTCCTACGAGCAGTACTTC.